This entry lists 27 T cell receptor beta chains sequenced from one sample in a study of cytomegalovirus exposure and HLA in healthy donors. Method: immunoSEQ multiplex PCR; TCRdb's copy keeps in-frame clones and lacks some. The sample consists of 150,000 or so clones, 89% of them appearing once. The sample comprised PBMCs. The receptors come from a woman aged 18-30 years in good health and CMV-seropositive.

The chain recombines TRBV5-1 with TRBJ2-7, with D perhaps TRBD1 (5 bases). V was pared by 0 bases and J by 3 bases, with 10 bases between. Germline-derived CDR1 and CDR2 are SGHRS and YFSETQ. The CDR3 length is 14 residues. The CDR3: CASSLDGQVYEQYF. CDR3 DNA: TGCGCCAGCAGCTTGGACGGACAAGTCTACGAGCAGTACTTC.

The gene calls are TRBV5-6 and TRBJ1-6, with D perhaps matching TRBD1 (5 bases). Trimming removed 2 bases at V and 8 bases at J, with 17 bases between. Germline V gene lookup returns CDR1 SGHDT and CDR2 YYEEEE. The CDR3 loop spans 16 amino acids. This chain's CDR3 is CASSFVGGGEHSPLHF. As DNA, the CDR3 is TGTGCCAGCAGCTTTGTGGGGGGAGGGGAGCATTCACCCCTCCACTTT.

The chain carries TRBV7-6 and TRBJ2-2; no reliable D call. Trimming removed 6 bases at V and 6 bases at J, with 8 bases between. The germline CDR1 and CDR2 sequences are SGHVS and FNYEAQ. There are 12 residues in the CDR3. CDR3 DNA sequence: TGTGCCAGCAGGACGGGTGCCGGGGAGCTGTTTTTT. It yields the protein CASRTGAGELFF. Using reference TRBV7-6 and TRBJ2-2 for the parts outside the CDR3, the full variable domain is GAGVSQSPRYKVTKRGQDVALRCDPISGHVSLYWYRQALGQGPEFLTYFNYEAQQDKSGLPNDRFSAERPEGSISTLTIQRTEQRDSAMYRCASRTGAGELFFGEGSRLTVL.

CDR3 coding DNA: TGTGCCAGCAGACCTACAGGAAACTCCAATGAAAAACTGTTTTTT. Encoded protein: CASRPTGNSNEKLFF. The chain is built from TRBV2 and TRBJ1-4, with a possible D match to TRBD1 (5 bases). V lost 6 bases and J lost 5, with 16 bases in between. The CDR3 is 15 residues long. Per germline, CDR1 SNHLY and CDR2 FYNNEI. The whole variable domain, remainder taken from reference TRBV2 and TRBJ1-4, is EPEVTQTPSHQVTQMGQEVILRCVPISNHLYFYWYRQILGQKVEFLVSFYNNEISEKSEIFDDQFSVERPDGSNFTLKIRSTKLEDSAMYFCASRPTGNSNEKLFFGSGTQLSVL.

The CDR3 reads CASSDSGGRIETQYF. The CDR3 DNA is TGTGCCAGCAGCGACTCAGGGGGCCGGATTGAGACCCAGTACTTC. The chain uses TRBV7-9 and TRBJ2-5; 8 bases align to TRBD1. The V gene's germline CDR1 is SEHNR and CDR2 FQNEAQ (reference sequence). The V segment lost 5 bases and the J segment 5 bases; nucleotides outside the gene matches: 10. CDR3 length: 15 residues.

This chain uses TRBV5-1 with TRBJ1-1; D gene uncertain. This CDR3 region has 15 residues. V shed 2 bases and J shed 2 bases, with 13 bases lying between them. Germline lookup yields CDR1 SGHRS and CDR2 YFSETQ. The CDR3 is CASSFESSGNTEAFF. The CDR3 DNA is TGCGCCAGCAGCTTCGAGAGTTCGGGTAACACTGAAGCTTTCTTT. The full variable domain, with the rest looked up from reference TRBV5-1 and TRBJ1-1, is KAGVTQTPRYLIKTRGQQVTLSCSPISGHRSVSWYQQTPGQGLQFLFEYFSETQRNKGNFPGRFSGRQFSNSRSEMNVSTLELGDSALYLCASSFESSGNTEAFFGQGTRLTVV.

The rearrangement joins TRBV7-3 to TRBJ2-2; 7 nucleotides line up with TRBD1. Trimming removed 0 bases from V and 8 bases from J; junction bases left unmatched: 6. This CDR3 is 15 amino acids long. The germline V gene encodes CDR1 SGHTA and CDR2 FQGTGA. The CDR3, as DNA: TGTGCCAGCAGCTTAACCAACAGGGGAGAAGGGGAGCTGTTTTTT. Translation gives CASSLTNRGEGELFF.

This sequence joins TRBV27 and TRBJ1-1, with D possibly being TRBD1 (6 bases). Trimming pared 3 bases from V and 1 base from J, leaving 12 bases between. This CDR3 is built from 15 residues. Germline V CDR1 and CDR2: MNHEY, SMNVEV (reference sequence). CDR3 residues: CASSFSFRGNTEAFF. The CDR3 DNA is TGTGCCAGCAGTTTCAGCTTCAGGGGGAACACTGAAGCTTTCTTT.

J is TRBJ2-3 and V is TRBV9; 11 bases align to TRBD2. There are 18 residues in the CDR3. Trimming took 0 bases from V and 0 from J; bases not matched to a gene: 6. Germline V lookup: CDR1 SGDLS, CDR2 YYNGEE. In DNA form, the CDR3 reads TGTGCCAGCAGCGTAGAGGGTAGCGGGGGGGTTAGCACAGATACGCAGTATTTT. Residues: CASSVEGSGGVSTDTQYF.

The DNA of the CDR3 is TGCAGCGTTCGTCCAGGCGGACCCACGGGGGGCTACACCTTC. Residues: CSVRPGGPTGGYTF. The chain employs TRBV29-1 and TRBJ1-2; D ambiguous. The CDR3 has 14 residues. Looked up from germline, CDR1 is SQVTM and CDR2 is ANQGSEA. Trimming left V 5 bases short and J 8 bases short, with 21 bases between.

This clone was seen once. The chain has TRBV29-1 and TRBJ2-2; no firm D call. CDR1 is SQVTM and CDR2 is ANQGSEA in the germline V gene. CDR3 length: 13 amino acids. V dropped 4 bases and J dropped 1 base, with 7 bases sitting between them. Here the CDR3 DNA reads TGCAGCGTTGCGGAGAGGAACACCGGGGAGCTGTTTTTT. Encoded protein: CSVAERNTGELFF.

Comment on this clone: The germline gene is not matched at one end of the junction; a read error may be the cause. The chain is built from TRBV7-7 and TRBJ2-7; 9 bases line up with TRBD2. Germline CDR1 and CDR2: SSHAT and FNYEAQ (reference sequence). CDR3 size: 15 residues. The CDR3 sequence: CASSPSPSGDYEQYF. The CDR3 DNA is TGTGCTAGCAGCCCAAGTCCTAGCGGGGACTACGAGCAGTACTTC. Together with reference TRBV7-7 and TRBJ2-7, the CDR3 gives the full variable domain: GAGVSQSPRYKVTKRGQDVTLRCDPISSHATLYWYQQALGQGPEFLTYFNYEAQPDKSGLPSDRFSAERPEGSISTLTIQRTEQRDSAMYRCASSPSPSGDYEQYFGPGTRLTVT.

The chain joins TRBV7-9 to TRBJ2-2; 9 bases map to TRBD2. Germline V lookup: CDR1 SEHNR, CDR2 FQNEAQ (reference sequence). CDR3 size: 15 residues. V lost 2 bases to trimming and J lost 4 bases; unmatched junction nucleotides: 2. CDR3 in amino acids: CASSLLRGGTGELFF. The CDR3 DNA follows: TGTGCCAGCAGCTTACTGCGGGGGGGCACCGGGGAGCTGTTTTTT.

V is TRBV6-5 and J is TRBJ2-1; D unresolved. From germline, CDR1 is MNHEY and CDR2 SVGAGI. V lost 0 bases to trimming and J lost 7 bases, with 7 bases between them. The CDR3 loop spans 13 amino acids. The CDR3 nucleotides read TGTGCCAGCAGTTACTCGCCGGGTAATGAGCAGTTCTTC. Its protein is CASSYSPGNEQFF.

Points on this clone: The same CDR3 can be traced to other DNA sequences in this sample. This sequence joins TRBV7-9 and TRBJ2-3; D unresolved. Germline V gives CDR1 SEHNR, CDR2 FQNEAQ (reference sequence). This CDR3 is 15 amino acids long. The ends were cut back, 4 bases at V and 0 bases at J, with 11 bases in the middle. The CDR3 here is CASSYLGGSTDTQYF. The CDR3 DNA reads TGTGCCAGCAGCTACCTTGGCGGAAGCACAGATACGCAGTATTTT.

This clone was counted only a few times. V and J are TRBV18 and TRBJ1-3; D is unclear. This CDR3 is 14 amino acids long. V shed 4 bases and J shed 2 bases, with 9 bases lying between them. Germline CDR1 is KGHSH and CDR2 is LQKENI. For the CDR3, the DNA is TGTGCCAGCTCACAAGGAGGGACTGGAAACACCATATATTTT. It codes for CASSQGGTGNTIYF.

The chain combines TRBV10-1 with TRBJ2-2; D not certain. Germline V gives CDR1 WNHNN, CDR2 SYGVQD (reference sequence). There are 12 residues in the CDR3. V was shortened by 3 bases and J by 7 bases, with 6 bases between the two germline ends. The CDR3 coding sequence is TGCGCCAGCAGTGACAACTACGGGGAGCTGTTTTTT. It yields the protein CASSDNYGELFF.

The genes are TRBV14 and TRBJ2-2; 8 bases map to TRBD2. Trimming took 2 bases from V and 5 from J; bases not matched to a gene: 4. CDR1 and CDR2 from the germline V gene are SGHDN and FVKESK. The CDR3 sequence is 15 residues long. CDR3 sequence (DNA): TGTGCCAGCAGCCAACTTAGCGGGAAAACCGGGGAGCTGTTTTTT. Residues: CASSQLSGKTGELFF.

The chain couples TRBV28 to TRBJ2-7, with 11 bases matching TRBD1. Losses at the gene ends were 3 bases for V and 6 bases for J; bases not matched to a gene: 10. There are 16 residues in the CDR3. Germline V gene sequence: CDR1 MDHEN, CDR2 SYDVKM. As DNA, the CDR3 is TGTGCCAGCAGTTTCTGGGACAGGGGGATGAGGGGCGAGCAGTACTTC. The encoded protein is CASSFWDRGMRGEQYF.

This clone has only a few counts. This rearrangement joins TRBV9 to TRBJ2-1; 7 positions agree with TRBD1. J lost 5 bases, V lost 2 bases, and 7 bases had no gene match. Germline V lookup: CDR1 SGDLS, CDR2 YYNGEE. There are 15 residues in the CDR3. The CDR3 loop is CASSVRQGHHNEQFF. For the CDR3, the DNA is TGTGCCAGCAGCGTGAGACAGGGTCATCACAATGAGCAGTTCTTC.

The chain combines TRBV12-5 with TRBJ2-7; TRBD2 matches at 11 bases. In germline, CDR1 is LGHNT, CDR2 FRNRAP. The CDR3 is 18 residues long. The J segment lost 2 bases and the V segment lost 6 bases, leaving 15 bases of the junction unmatched. CDR3 DNA: TGTGCTAGTGGGTCACCGGGACTAGCGGTTTTTTCCCCCTACGAGCAGTACTTC. Encoded protein: CASGSPGLAVFSPYEQYF.

V is TRBV9 and J is TRBJ2-2; the match to TRBD2 covers 10 bases. Per germline, CDR1 SGDLS and CDR2 YYNGEE. This CDR3 is built from 17 residues. With 1 base clipped from V and 0 bases from J, the junction kept 3 bases outside the gene matches. The DNA of the CDR3 is TGTGCCAGCAGCGTACTAGCGGGGGCCTCGAACACCGGGGAGCTGTTTTTT. This translates into CASSVLAGASNTGELFF.

V usage is TRBV27 and J usage is TRBJ2-7; 11 bases fit TRBD2. There are 15 residues in the CDR3. Germline-derived CDR1 and CDR2 are MNHEY and SMNVEV (reference sequence). V lost 5 bases, J lost 2 bases, and 5 bases stayed unmatched. CDR3 sequence (DNA): TGTGCCAGCAGTCTAGGTAGCGGGGGGGCCTACGAGCAGTACTTC. It yields the protein CASSLGSGGAYEQYF.

The rearrangement joins TRBV5-1 to TRBJ1-1; D not resolved. Trimming pared 3 bases from V and 1 base from J, leaving 7 bases between. CDR1 and CDR2 (germline): SGHRS, YFSETQ. The CDR3 is made up of 13 amino acids. The CDR3 loop reads CASSSSENTEAFF. CDR3 in DNA: TGCGCCAGCAGCTCGTCAGAGAACACTGAAGCTTTCTTT.

The chain uses TRBV29-1 and TRBJ1-2; the D gene is possibly TRBD1 (6 bases). Germline V gene data show CDR1 as SQVTM and CDR2 as ANQGSEA. This CDR3 has 13 residues. The ends were cut back, 2 bases at V and 4 bases at J, with 11 bases in the middle. The chain's CDR3 is CSVENRVGYGYTF. The CDR3 nucleotides are TGCAGCGTTGAAAACAGGGTCGGCTATGGCTACACCTTC.

This clone was found a few times. The chain employs TRBV4-1 and TRBJ1-2; the D is unclear. CDR1 is MGHRA and CDR2 is YSYEKL in the germline V gene. CDR3 length: 15 amino acids. Deletions cut 0 bases from V and 4 bases from J, with 12 bases between. CDR3 sequence: CASSQDTDEIYGYTF. CDR3 bases: TGCGCCAGCAGCCAAGATACAGACGAGATCTATGGCTACACCTTC.

This clone was picked up one time. The V and J genes are TRBV30 and TRBJ2-5; D gene uncertain. The CDR3 is 14 residues long. Germline V gene data show CDR1 as GTSNPN and CDR2 as SVGIG (reference sequence). Trimming cost V 4 bases and J 4 bases, with 16 bases left between them. The CDR3 DNA reads as TGTGCCTGGATAAGGTCCATTCGCGGAGAGACCCAGTACTTC. Amino acid sequence: CAWIRSIRGETQYF.